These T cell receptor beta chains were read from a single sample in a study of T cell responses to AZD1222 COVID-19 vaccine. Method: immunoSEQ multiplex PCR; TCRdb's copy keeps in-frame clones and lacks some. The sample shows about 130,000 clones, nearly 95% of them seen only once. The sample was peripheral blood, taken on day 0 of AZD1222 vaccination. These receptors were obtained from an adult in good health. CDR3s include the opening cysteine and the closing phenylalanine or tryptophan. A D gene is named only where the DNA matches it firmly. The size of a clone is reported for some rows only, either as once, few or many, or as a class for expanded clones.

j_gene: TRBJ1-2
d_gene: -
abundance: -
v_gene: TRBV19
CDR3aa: CASSSGRADYGYTF
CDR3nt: TGTGCCAGTAGTTCCGGCAGGGCCGACTATGGCTACACCTTC

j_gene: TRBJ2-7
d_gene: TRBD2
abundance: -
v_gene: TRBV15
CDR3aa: CATSRGSGETYEQYF
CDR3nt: TGTGCCACCAGCAGAGGAAGCGGGGAAACCTACGAGCAGTACTTC

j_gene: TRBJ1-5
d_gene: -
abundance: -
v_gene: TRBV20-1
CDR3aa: CSASHGVSQPQHF
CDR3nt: TGCAGTGCTAGTCATGGGGTAAGCCAGCCCCAGCATTTT

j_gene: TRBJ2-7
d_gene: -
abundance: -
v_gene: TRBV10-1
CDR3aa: CASNVLGLGYEQYF
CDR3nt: TGCGCCAGCAACGTTCTGGGACTCGGGTACGAGCAGTACTTC

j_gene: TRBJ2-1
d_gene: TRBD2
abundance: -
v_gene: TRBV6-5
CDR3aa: CASKAGGYNEQFF
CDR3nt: TGTGCCAGCAAGGCGGGAGGATACAATGAGCAGTTCTTC

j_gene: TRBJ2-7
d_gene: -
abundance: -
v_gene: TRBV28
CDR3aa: CASSPLETPVSYEQYF
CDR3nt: TGTGCCAGCAGCCCCTTGGAAACGCCGGTAAGCTACGAGCAGTACTTC

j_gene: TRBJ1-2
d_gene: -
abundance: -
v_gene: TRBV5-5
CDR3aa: CASSLIGPTDGYTF
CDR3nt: TGTGCCAGCAGCTTAATTGGACCTACTGATGGCTACACCTTC

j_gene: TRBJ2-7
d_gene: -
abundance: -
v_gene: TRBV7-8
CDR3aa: CASSFGGASSYEQYF
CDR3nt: TGTGCCAGCAGCTTTGGCGGGGCTAGCTCCTACGAGCAGTACTTC

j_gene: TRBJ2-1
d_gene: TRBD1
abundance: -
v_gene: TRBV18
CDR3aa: CASSPGTGVHNEQFF
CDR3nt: TGTGCCAGCTCCCCCGGGACAGGGGTCCACAATGAGCAGTTCTTC

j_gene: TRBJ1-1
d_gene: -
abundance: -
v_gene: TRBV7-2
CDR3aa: CASSLTNGEDEAFF
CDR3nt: TGTGCCAGCAGTCTTACCAACGGGGAGGATGAAGCTTTCTTT

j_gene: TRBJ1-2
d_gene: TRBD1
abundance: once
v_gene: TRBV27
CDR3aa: CASKGQGGRGIYGYTF
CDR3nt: TGTGCCAGCAAGGGACAGGGGGGACGGGGCATATATGGCTACACCTTC

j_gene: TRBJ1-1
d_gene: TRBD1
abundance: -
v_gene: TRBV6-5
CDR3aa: CAGATGLRFNTEAFF
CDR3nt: TGTGCCGGAGCGACAGGGTTAAGGTTTAACACTGAAGCTTTCTTT

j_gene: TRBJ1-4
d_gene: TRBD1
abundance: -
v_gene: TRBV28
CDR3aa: CASTKGPGGEEKLFF
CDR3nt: TGTGCCAGCACCAAAGGGCCAGGGGGAGAGGAAAAACTGTTTTTT

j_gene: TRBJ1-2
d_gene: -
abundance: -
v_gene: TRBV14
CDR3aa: CASSQVAEYYGYTF
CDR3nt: TGTGCCAGCAGCCAAGTCGCAGAATACTATGGCTACACCTTC

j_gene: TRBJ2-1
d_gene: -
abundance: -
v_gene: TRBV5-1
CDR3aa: CASSLGWSSYNEQFF
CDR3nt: TGCGCCAGCAGCTTGGGATGGAGCTCCTACAATGAGCAGTTCTTC

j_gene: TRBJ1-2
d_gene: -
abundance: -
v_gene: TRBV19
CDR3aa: CASSIFYRGSYGYTF
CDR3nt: TGTGCCAGTAGTATTTTTTACCGGGGATCCTATGGCTACACCTTC

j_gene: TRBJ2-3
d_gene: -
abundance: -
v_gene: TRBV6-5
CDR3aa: CASSYSRLSTDTQYF
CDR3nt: TGTGCCAGCAGTTACTCTCGTCTCAGCACAGATACGCAGTATTTT

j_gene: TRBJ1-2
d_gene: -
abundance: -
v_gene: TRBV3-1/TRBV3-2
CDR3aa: CASSPLGIYGYTF
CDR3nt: TGTGCCAGCAGCCCCCTCGGGATCTATGGCTACACCTTC

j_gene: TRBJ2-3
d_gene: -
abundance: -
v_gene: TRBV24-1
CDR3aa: CATSDSQGITDTQYF
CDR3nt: TGTGCCACCAGTGATTCCCAGGGTATCACAGATACGCAGTATTTT

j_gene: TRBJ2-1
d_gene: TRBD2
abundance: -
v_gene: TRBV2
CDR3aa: CASTLAGISNEQFF
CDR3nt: TGTGCCAGCACACTAGCGGGTATTTCTAATGAGCAGTTCTTC

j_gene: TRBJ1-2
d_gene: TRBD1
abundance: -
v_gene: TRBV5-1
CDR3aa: CASSLETGQGHGYTF
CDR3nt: TGCGCCAGCAGCTTGGAAACTGGACAGGGGCATGGCTACACCTTC

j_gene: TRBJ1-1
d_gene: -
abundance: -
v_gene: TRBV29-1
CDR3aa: CSVDRNTEAFF
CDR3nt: TGCAGCGTTGACAGGAACACTGAAGCTTTCTTT

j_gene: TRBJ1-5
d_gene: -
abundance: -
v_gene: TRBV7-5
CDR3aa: CARSRTANQPQHF
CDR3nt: TGTGCCAGAAGCCGGACGGCGAATCAGCCCCAGCATTTT

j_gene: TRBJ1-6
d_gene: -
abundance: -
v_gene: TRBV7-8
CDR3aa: CASSLDWRVGSPLHF
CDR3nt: TGTGCCAGCAGCTTAGATTGGAGGGTAGGGTCACCCCTCCACTTT

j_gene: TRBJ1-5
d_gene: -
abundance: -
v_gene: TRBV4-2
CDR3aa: CASSQGPSNQPQHF
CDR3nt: TGTGCCAGCAGCCAGGGTCCCAGCAATCAGCCCCAGCATTTT

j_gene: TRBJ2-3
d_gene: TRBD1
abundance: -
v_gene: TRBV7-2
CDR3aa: CASSPQDRVGDTQYF
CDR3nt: TGTGCCAGCAGCCCGCAGGACAGGGTTGGGGATACGCAGTATTTT

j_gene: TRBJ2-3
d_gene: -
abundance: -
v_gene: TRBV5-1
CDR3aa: CASFEDSGATDTQYF
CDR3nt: TGCGCCAGCTTTGAGGACTCCGGCGCAACAGATACGCAGTATTTT

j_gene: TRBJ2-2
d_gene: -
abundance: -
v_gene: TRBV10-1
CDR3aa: CALEGGANTGELFF
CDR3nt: TGCGCCCTCGAGGGGGGAGCGAACACCGGGGAGCTGTTTTTT

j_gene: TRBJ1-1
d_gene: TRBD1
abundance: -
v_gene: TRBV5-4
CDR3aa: CASSESGGLNTEAFF
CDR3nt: TGTGCCAGCAGCGAATCAGGGGGTTTGAACACTGAAGCTTTCTTT

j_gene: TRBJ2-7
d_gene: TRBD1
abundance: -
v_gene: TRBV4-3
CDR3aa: CASSLGQGGYEQYF
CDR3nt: TGCGCCAGCAGCCTTGGACAGGGGGGCTACGAGCAGTACTTC

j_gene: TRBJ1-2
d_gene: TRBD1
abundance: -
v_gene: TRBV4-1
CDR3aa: CASSQEVWQGDYGYTF
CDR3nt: TGCGCCAGCAGCCAAGAAGTTTGGCAGGGGGACTATGGCTACACCTTC

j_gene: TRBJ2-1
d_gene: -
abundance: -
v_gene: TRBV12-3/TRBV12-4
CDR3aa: CASSFTKVNEQFF
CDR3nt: TGTGCCAGCAGTTTCACCAAGGTCAATGAGCAGTTCTTC

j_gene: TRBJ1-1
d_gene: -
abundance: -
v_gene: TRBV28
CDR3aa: CASSSPVAWATEAFF
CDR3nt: TGTGCCAGCAGTTCCCCGGTGGCCTGGGCCACTGAAGCTTTCTTT

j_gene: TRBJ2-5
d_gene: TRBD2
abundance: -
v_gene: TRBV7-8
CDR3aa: CASAWTSGPGETQYF
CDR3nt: TGTGCCAGCGCTTGGACTAGCGGGCCAGGAGAGACCCAGTACTTC

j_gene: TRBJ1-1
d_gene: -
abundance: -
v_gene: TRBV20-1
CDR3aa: CSAASGTEAFF
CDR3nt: TGCAGTGCCGCCTCCGGCACTGAAGCTTTCTTT